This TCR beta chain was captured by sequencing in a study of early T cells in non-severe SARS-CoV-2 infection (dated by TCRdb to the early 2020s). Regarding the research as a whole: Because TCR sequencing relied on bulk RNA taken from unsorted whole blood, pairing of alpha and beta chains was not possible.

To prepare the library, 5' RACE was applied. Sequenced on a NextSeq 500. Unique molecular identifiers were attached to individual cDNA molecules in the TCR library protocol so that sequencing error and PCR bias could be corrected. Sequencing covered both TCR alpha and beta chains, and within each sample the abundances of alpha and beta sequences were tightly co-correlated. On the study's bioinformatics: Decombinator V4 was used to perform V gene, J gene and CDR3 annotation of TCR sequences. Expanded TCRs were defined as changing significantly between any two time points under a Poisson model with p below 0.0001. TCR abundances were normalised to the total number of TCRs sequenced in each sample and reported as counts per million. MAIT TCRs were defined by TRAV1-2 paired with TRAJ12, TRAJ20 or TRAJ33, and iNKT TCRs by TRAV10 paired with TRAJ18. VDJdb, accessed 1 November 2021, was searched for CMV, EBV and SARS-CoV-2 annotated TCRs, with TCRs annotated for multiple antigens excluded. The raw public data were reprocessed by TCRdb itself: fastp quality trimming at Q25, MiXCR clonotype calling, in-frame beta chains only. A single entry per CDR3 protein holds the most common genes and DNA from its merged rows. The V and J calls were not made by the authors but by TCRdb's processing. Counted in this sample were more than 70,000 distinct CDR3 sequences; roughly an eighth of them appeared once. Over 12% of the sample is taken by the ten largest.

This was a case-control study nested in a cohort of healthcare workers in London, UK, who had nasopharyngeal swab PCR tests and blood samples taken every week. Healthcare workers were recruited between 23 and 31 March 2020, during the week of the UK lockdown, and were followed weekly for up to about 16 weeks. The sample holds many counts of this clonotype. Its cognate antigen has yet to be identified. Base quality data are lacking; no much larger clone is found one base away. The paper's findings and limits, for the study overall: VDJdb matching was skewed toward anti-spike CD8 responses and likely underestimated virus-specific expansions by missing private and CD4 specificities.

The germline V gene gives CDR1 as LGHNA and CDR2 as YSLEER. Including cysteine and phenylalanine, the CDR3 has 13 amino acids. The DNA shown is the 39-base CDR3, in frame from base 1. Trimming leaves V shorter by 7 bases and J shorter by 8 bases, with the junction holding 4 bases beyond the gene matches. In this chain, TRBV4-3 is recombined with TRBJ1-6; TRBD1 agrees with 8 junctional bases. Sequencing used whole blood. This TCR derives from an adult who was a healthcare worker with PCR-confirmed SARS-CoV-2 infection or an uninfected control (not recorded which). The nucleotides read TGCGCCAGCAACCGGGACAGGCATTCACCCCTCCACTTT. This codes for CASNRDRHSPLHF.